This T cell receptor beta chain was captured by sequencing in a study of cytomegalovirus exposure and HLA in healthy donors. Study-wide results and limits: A later analysis linked a missense DCLRE1C variant to TCR beta V- and J-gene trimming. A reported reduction in N-insertions relative to the roughly 710-donor mean was seen in an Asian-associated ancestry cluster in a later analysis. According to an earlier analysis, most TCR beta V segments yielded productive rearrangements about 87% or about 30% of the time.

Note on this clone: Its antigen remains unknown.

It was with 60 Vbeta and 13 Jbeta primers that the PCR ran. In the authors' methods: In a later analysis, 75 million to 85 million unique TCR beta chains included roughly 11 million shared by two or more donors. Some clones are missing from TCRdb's copy, which holds only in-frame ones; the method was immunoSEQ multiplex PCR. That table is the source of V, J and clone size, and D and trimming were worked out from the DNA. The listing contains some 150,000 clones. V lost 5 bases and J lost 4; bases outside the gene matches: 4. CDR3 length equals 14 residues. The germline V gene has CDR1 SNHLY and CDR2 FYNNEI.

The chain employs TRBV2 and TRBJ1-4, with TRBD1 identical over 7 bases. The receptor comes from a man in his forties in good health and CMV-seronegative. The specimen sequenced was PBMCs. This CDR3 reads CASSRQGFNEKLFF. The CDR3 DNA is TGTGCCAGCAGTCGACAGGGATTTAATGAAAAACTGTTTTTT.